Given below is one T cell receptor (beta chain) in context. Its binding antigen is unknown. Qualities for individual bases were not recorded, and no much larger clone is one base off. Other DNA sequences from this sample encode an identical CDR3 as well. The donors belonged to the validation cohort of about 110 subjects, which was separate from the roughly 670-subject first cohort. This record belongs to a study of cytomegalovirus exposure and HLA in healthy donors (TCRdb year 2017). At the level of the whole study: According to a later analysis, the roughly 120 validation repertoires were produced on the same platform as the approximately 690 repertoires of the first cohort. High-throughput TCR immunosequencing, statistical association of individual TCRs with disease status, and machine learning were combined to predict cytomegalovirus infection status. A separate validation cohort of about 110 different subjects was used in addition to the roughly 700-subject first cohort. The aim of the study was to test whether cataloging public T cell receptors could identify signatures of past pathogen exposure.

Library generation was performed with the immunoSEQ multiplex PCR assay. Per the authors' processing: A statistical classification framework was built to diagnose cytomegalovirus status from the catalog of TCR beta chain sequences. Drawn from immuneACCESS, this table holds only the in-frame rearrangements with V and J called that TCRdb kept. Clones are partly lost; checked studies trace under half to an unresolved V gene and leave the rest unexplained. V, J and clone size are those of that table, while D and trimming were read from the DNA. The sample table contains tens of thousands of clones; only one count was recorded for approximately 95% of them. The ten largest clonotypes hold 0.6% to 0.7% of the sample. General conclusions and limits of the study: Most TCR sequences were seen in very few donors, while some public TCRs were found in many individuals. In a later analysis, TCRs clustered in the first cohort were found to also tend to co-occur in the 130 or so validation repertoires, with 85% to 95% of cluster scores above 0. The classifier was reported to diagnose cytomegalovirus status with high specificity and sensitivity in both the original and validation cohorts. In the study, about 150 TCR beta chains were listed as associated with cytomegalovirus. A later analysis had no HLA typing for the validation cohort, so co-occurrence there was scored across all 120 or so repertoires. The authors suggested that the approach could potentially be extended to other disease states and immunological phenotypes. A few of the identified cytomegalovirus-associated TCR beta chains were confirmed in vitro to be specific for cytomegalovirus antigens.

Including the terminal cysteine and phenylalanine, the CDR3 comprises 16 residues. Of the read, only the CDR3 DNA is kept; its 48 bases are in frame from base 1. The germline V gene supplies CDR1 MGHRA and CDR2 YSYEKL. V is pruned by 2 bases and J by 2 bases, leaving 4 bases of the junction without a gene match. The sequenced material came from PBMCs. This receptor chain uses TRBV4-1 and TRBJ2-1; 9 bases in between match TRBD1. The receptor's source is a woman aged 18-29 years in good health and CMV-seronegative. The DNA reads TGCGCCAGCAGCCAACCCCGGGACAGGGCCTACAATGAGCAGTTCTTC. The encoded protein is CASSQPRDRAYNEQFF.